These 18 T cell receptor beta chains originate from one sample sequenced in a study of cytotoxic CD8 clonotypes in ibrutinib-treated CLL. Profiled with immunoSEQ multiplex PCR; TCRdb holds only in-frame clones, not every one. This sample yields about 49,000 clones, of which approximately 50% are seen a single time; about 30% belongs to the top ten. The sample in question was PBMCs, obtained after 12 months of ibrutinib treatment. The receptors come from a human donor with chronic lymphocytic leukemia.

V and J are TRBV19 and TRBJ2-7, with D perhaps assigned TRBD1 or TRBD2 (5 bases each). The germline V gene has CDR1 LNHDA and CDR2 SQIVND (reference sequence). The ends were cut back, 5 bases at V and 3 bases at J, with 14 bases in the middle. The CDR3 sequence is 14 residues long. The DNA for the CDR3 is TGTGCCAGTAGTGGGGGTTTGCCGAACTACGAGCAGTACTTC. Translation gives CASSGGLPNYEQYF.

The V gene is TRBV2, the J gene TRBJ2-2, with 10 nucleotides matching TRBD1. The CDR3 covers 16 residues. Per germline, CDR1 SNHLY and CDR2 FYNNEI. J lost 3 bases, V lost 8 bases, and 9 bases had no gene match. The CDR3 DNA reads as TGTGCCAGCTTCGTTGGGACAGGGGTATACACCGGGGAGCTGTTTTTT. This sequence encodes CASFVGTGVYTGELFF.

This clone has only a few counts. The chain combines TRBV4-1 with TRBJ2-5; D is unresolved. The CDR3 consists of 13 residues. The V end was cut by 0 bases, the J end by 5 bases, with 7 bases between. The germline V gene has CDR1 MGHRA and CDR2 YSYEKL. The CDR3 region has the DNA TGCGCCAGCAGCCAAGATCAGGAGGAGACCCAGTACTTC. As protein: CASSQDQEETQYF.

This clone is deemed medium-sized. J is TRBJ1-6 and V is TRBV10-3; TRBD1 matches 7 bases. The V and J ends lost 10 bases and 5 bases, in that order; junction bases with no gene match: 2. The CDR3 loop spans 12 amino acids. Germline V CDR1 and CDR2: ENHRY, SYGVKD. CDR3 amino acids: CANGQDNSPLHF. CDR3 coding DNA: TGTGCCAACGGACAGGATAATTCACCCCTCCACTTT.

This clone was seen a few times. The V and J genes are TRBV6-4 and TRBJ2-6; the D is unclear. The germline V gene has CDR1 MRHNA and CDR2 SNTAGT. V was cut by 2 bases and J by 4 bases, with 9 bases left in between. The length of the CDR3 is 15 residues. The CDR3 DNA follows: TGTGCCAGCAGTGACCCCCGGCTAGGGGCCAACGTCCTGACTTTC. Protein product: CASSDPRLGANVLTF.

The chain has TRBV7-2 and TRBJ2-7, with D perhaps matching TRBD2 (6 bases). CDR1 and CDR2 (germline): SGHTA, FQGNSA. This CDR3 region has 12 residues. Between the trimmed V and J ends, which lost 8 bases and 2 bases, there was a span of 10 bases. The CDR3 DNA reads TGTGCCAGCGACGGGGGAACCTACGAGCAGTACTTC. This encodes CASDGGTYEQYF. Full variable domain (outside the CDR3, taken from reference TRBV7-2 and TRBJ2-7): GAGVSQSPSNKVTEKGKDVELRCDPISGHTALYWYRQSLGQGLEFLIYFQGNSAPDKSGLPSDRFSAERTGGSVSTLTIQRTQQEDSAVYLCASDGGTYEQYFGPGTRLTVT.

V is TRBV9 and J is TRBJ1-6, with D hard to call. Germline CDR1 SGDLS, CDR2 YYNGEE. The V gene lost 4 bases and the J gene lost 7 bases, with 9 bases spanning the gap. The CDR3 extends over 13 amino acids. CDR3 in DNA: TGTGCCAGCAGCCCAGAGGGAAATTCACCCCTCCACTTT. This translates into CASSPEGNSPLHF. Full variable domain (outside the CDR3, taken from reference TRBV9 and TRBJ1-6): DSGVTQTPKHLITATGQRVTLRCSPRSGDLSVYWYQQSLDQGLQFLIQYYNGEERAKGNILERFSAQQFPDLHSELNLSSLELGDSALYFCASSPEGNSPLHFGNGTRLTVT.

In its sample, this clone ranks as medium-sized. The genes are TRBV11-2 and TRBJ1-5; D might be TRBD1 (6 bases). Germline assignment: CDR1 SGHAT and CDR2 FQNNGV. Trimming removed 6 bases at V and 3 bases at J, with 12 bases between. This CDR3 comprises 14 residues. In DNA form, the CDR3 reads TGTGCCAGCAGTTATGGACAGACCAATCAGCCCCAGCATTTT. This encodes CASSYGQTNQPQHF. The full variable domain, rest sourced from reference TRBV11-2 and TRBJ1-5, is EAGVAQSPRYKIIEKRQSVAFWCNPISGHATLYWYQQILGQGPKLLIQFQNNGVVDDSQLPKDRFSAERLKGVDSTLKIQPAKLEDSAVYLCASSYGQTNQPQHFGDGTRLSIL.

J is TRBJ2-5 and V is TRBV7-2, with a weak D call TRBD1 (5 bases). This CDR3 contains 16 residues. V was trimmed by 5 bases and J by 4 bases, leaving 20 bases between them. Germline values: CDR1 SGHTA, CDR2 FQGNSA. DNA of the CDR3: TGTGCCAGCAGCCCCGGTTCGCACACAGGCCCAGAGACCCAGTACTTC. Residues: CASSPGSHTGPETQYF.

The rearrangement links TRBV6-1 to TRBJ1-5; 9 bases are shared with TRBD1. Germline CDR1 is MNHNS and CDR2 is SASEGT. V lost 6 bases, J lost 4 bases, and 7 bases stayed unmatched. The CDR3 is made up of 15 amino acids. This CDR3 reads CASRETGGRNQPQHF. CDR3 nucleotides: TGTGCCAGCAGGGAAACAGGGGGCCGAAATCAGCCCCAGCATTTT.

This clone was recorded many times. The sample carries other DNA sequences with the same CDR3. The chain joins TRBV20-1 to TRBJ2-3; no definite D call. The CDR3 covers 11 residues. The V gene's germline CDR1 is DFQATT and CDR2 SNEGSKA (reference sequence). V shed 6 bases and J shed 2 bases, with 6 bases lying between them. CDR3 region: CSATHTDTQYF. The CDR3 region has the DNA TGCAGTGCCACTCACACAGATACGCAGTATTTT.

This clone was observed a handful of times. This chain uses TRBV19 with TRBJ1-5; D is unclear. The CDR3 runs to 13 residues. V was clipped by 7 bases and J by 8 bases, with 15 bases between them. Germline CDR1 is LNHDA and CDR2 is SQIVND (reference sequence). Written as DNA, the CDR3 is TGTGCCAGTACTCTGACACTCGGGAAGCCCCAGCATTTT. Amino acid sequence: CASTLTLGKPQHF. Combining the CDR3 with reference TRBV19 and TRBJ1-5 gives the whole variable domain DGGITQSPKYLFRKEGQNVTLSCEQNLNHDAMYWYRQDPGQGLRLIYYSQIVNDFQKGDIAEGYSVSREKKESFPLTVTSAQKNPTAFYLCASTLTLGKPQHFGDGTRLSIL.

V gene TRBV7-3 combines with J gene TRBJ1-1, with D perhaps TRBD1 (6 bases). V was cut by 5 bases and J by 1 base, with 11 bases left in between. Germline values: CDR1 SGHTA, CDR2 FQGTGA. The CDR3 totals 14 residues. The DNA for the CDR3 is TGTGCCAGCAGCCAGGGACACCAGAACACTGAAGCTTTCTTT. Translated, it gives CASSQGHQNTEAFF.

This clone was detected only a few times. The chain combines TRBV5-4 with TRBJ2-1, with 9 bases that match TRBD2. After removal of 4 bases from V and 3 bases from J, the junction contained 8 bases not matched to a gene. Germline CDR1 and CDR2: SGHNT and YYREEE (reference sequence). This CDR3 has 16 residues. For the CDR3, the DNA is TGTGCCAGCAGCGTGGGGAAAGCGGGAGGCTACAATGAGCAGTTCTTC. Amino acid sequence: CASSVGKAGGYNEQFF.

With regard to this clone: The junction shows a germline mismatch at one end, possibly a read error. The chain has TRBV7-7 and TRBJ2-5; 8 positions agree with TRBD2. This CDR3 spans 15 amino acids. Germline V gene lookup returns CDR1 SSHAT and CDR2 FNYEAQ (reference sequence). CDR3 DNA: TGTGCTAGCAGCTTCGGGGGGGGAGGTCAAGAGACCCAGTACTTC. Translation: CASSFGGGGQETQYF. Filled out from reference TRBV7-7 and TRBJ2-5, the complete variable domain reads GAGVSQSPRYKVTKRGQDVTLRCDPISSHATLYWYQQALGQGPEFLTYFNYEAQPDKSGLPSDRFSAERPEGSISTLTIQRTEQRDSAMYRCASSFGGGGQETQYFGPGTRLLVL.

This rearrangement joins TRBV7-6 to TRBJ1-4; D is unclear. V dropped 2 bases and J dropped 3 bases, with 10 bases sitting between them. The CDR3 contains 15 residues. Germline CDR1 is SGHVS and CDR2 is FNYEAQ. CDR3 in amino acids: CASSLRWGSNEKLFF. The DNA of the CDR3 is TGTGCCAGCAGCTTACGCTGGGGTTCTAATGAAAAACTGTTTTTT.

The V and J genes are TRBV27 and TRBJ2-1; 9 positions agree with TRBD2. Per germline, CDR1 MNHEY and CDR2 SMNVEV (reference sequence). This CDR3 contains 13 residues. J gave up 10 bases and V 6 bases, and 7 bases lay outside the gene matches. In DNA form, the CDR3 reads TGTGCCAGCAGCCTCGGGACTAGCAGAGAGCAGTTCTTC. Protein product: CASSLGTSREQFF.

This clone showed up just a few times. V and J are TRBV18 and TRBJ1-1; D is unresolved. The CDR3 totals 13 residues. V shed 3 bases and J shed 4 bases, with 9 bases lying between them. In germline, CDR1 is KGHSH, CDR2 LQKENI. CDR3 in amino acids: CASSPSTSTEAFF. CDR3 coding DNA: TGTGCCAGCTCACCCTCAACGTCCACTGAAGCTTTCTTT. The whole variable domain, remainder taken from reference TRBV18 and TRBJ1-1, is NAGVMQNPRHLVRRRGQEARLRCSPMKGHSHVYWYRQLPEEGLKFMVYLQKENIIDESGMPKERFSAEFPKEGPSILRIQQVVRGDSAAYFCASSPSTSTEAFFGQGTRLTVV.